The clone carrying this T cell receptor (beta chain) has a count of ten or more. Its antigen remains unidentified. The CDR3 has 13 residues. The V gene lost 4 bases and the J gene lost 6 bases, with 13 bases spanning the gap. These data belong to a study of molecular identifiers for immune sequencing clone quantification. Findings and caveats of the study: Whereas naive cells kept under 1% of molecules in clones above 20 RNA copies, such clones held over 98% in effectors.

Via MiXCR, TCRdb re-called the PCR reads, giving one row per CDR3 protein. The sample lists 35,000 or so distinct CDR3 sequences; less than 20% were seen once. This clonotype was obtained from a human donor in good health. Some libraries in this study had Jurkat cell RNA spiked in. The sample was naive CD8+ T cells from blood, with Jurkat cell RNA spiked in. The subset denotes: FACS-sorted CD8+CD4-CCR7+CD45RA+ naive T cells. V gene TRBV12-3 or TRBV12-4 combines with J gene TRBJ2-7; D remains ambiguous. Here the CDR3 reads CASSSLEGFEQYF. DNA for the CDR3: TGTGCCAGCAGTTCCCTAGAAGGGTTCGAGCAGTACTTC.